The clone carrying this T cell receptor beta chain was counted many times. The data were taken from a study of regulatory T cells in long-lasting Graves disease. Relying on iRepertoire HTBI primers and Arm-PCR of CDR3 regions, the team built TCR beta libraries. TCRdb processed the multiplex PCR reads anew with MiXCR; each CDR3 protein has one entry. The profile shows about 470,000 distinct CDR3 sequences, about a fifth of them singletons. Indicated time point: persistent/refractory GD, antithyroid drugs over 5 years with positive TRAb. From RNA extracted from PBMCs, the TCR library was made. Peripheral blood, at 8 to 9.5 milliliters, went into EDTA tubes. Trimming left V 3 bases short and J 8 bases short, with 8 bases between. Germline V gene sequence: CDR1 MNHEY, CDR2 SMNVEV (reference sequence). CDR3 length equals 13 residues.

This chain joins TRBV27 and TRBJ1-6; no reliable D call. The TCR originated in a female donor with Graves disease. Sequences were derived from peripheral blood mononuclear cells (PBMCs), sampled when the disease was refractory, from a patient treated with antithyroid drugs. CDR3 sequence reads: CASSLWGYSPLHF. The CDR3, as DNA: TGTGCCAGCAGTTTGTGGGGTTATTCACCCCTCCACTTT.